This is a list of T cell receptor beta chains from one sample in a study of T cell responses to AZD1222 COVID-19 vaccine. TCRdb's copy holds only in-frame clones and misses some; the assay was immunoSEQ multiplex PCR. The top ten hold 6.5% to 8% of the sample, which has some 64,000 clones, roughly 89% seen once. The material sequenced was peripheral blood, taken on day 0 of AZD1222 vaccination. All receptors come from an adult in good health. Both conserved end residues are part of each CDR3. The order of the fields is clone size, D gene, V gene, J gene, CDR3 DNA, CDR3 protein. D genes are given only for firm matches. Only some rows state a clone size, as once, few, many or a class for expanded clones.

>.|.|TRBV7-9|TRBJ2-6
TGTGCCAGCAGCCAGACAGCTATCTCTGGGGCCAACGTCCTGACTTTC
CASSQTAISGANVLTF
>.|.|TRBV12-3/TRBV12-4|TRBJ1-3
TGTGCCAGCAGTCTACGAAACACCATATATTTT
CASSLRNTIYF
>few|.|TRBV6-5|TRBJ2-1
TGTGCCAGCAGTCGGACCCAGGGACCGCAGTTCTTC
CASSRTQGPQFF
>once|.|TRBV4-1|TRBJ1-2
TGCGCCAGCAGCCACGTACCGGGACTCAGGGGCTATGGCTACACCTTC
CASSHVPGLRGYGYTF
>.|.|TRBV7-2|TRBJ2-7
TGTGCCAGCAGCTTAGAAGATGGCGACGAGCAGTACTTC
CASSLEDGDEQYF
>.|.|TRBV4-3|TRBJ1-2
TGCGCCAGCAGCCAGGGGACGGCTAACTATGGCTACACCTTC
CASSQGTANYGYTF
>.|.|TRBV2|TRBJ2-1
TGTGCCAGCAGGGACGAGGGCCACCCGTTCTTC
CASRDEGHPFF
>.|.|TRBV25-1|TRBJ1-3
TGTGCCAGCAGTGAGCGCCCCGGGGCTGGAAACACCATATATTTT
CASSERPGAGNTIYF
>.|.|TRBV19|TRBJ1-1
TGTGCCAGTAGTCCCCGACCCTCTGAAGCTTTCTTT
CASSPRPSEAFF
>few|TRBD2|TRBV14|TRBJ2-7
TGTGCCAGCAGACAGACTAGCGGGGGCTACGAGCAGTACTTC
CASRQTSGGYEQYF
>.|TRBD1|TRBV28|TRBJ1-5
TGTGCCAGCAGTTCTGGACAGGGTAGACAGCCCCAGCATTTT
CASSSGQGRQPQHF
>.|TRBD1|TRBV27|TRBJ2-7
TGTGCCAGCAAACCGGGACAGAACCTATACGAGCAGTACTTC
CASKPGQNLYEQYF
>.|.|TRBV3-1/TRBV3-2|TRBJ1-4
TGTGCCAGCAGCCAAGATTTGGGGGGTCAGGGAATTGGGTTTAATGAAAAACTGTTTTTT
CASSQDLGGQGIGFNEKLFF
>.|.|TRBV19|TRBJ2-3
TGTGCCAGTAGTATGGGGGGCGGCACAGATACGCAGTATTTT
CASSMGGGTDTQYF
>.|.|TRBV9|TRBJ2-3
TGTGCCAGCAGCGTAGAGGATGAGGTGGATACGCAGTATTTT
CASSVEDEVDTQYF
>.|TRBD1|TRBV19|TRBJ1-3
TGTGCCAGTAGTGGAGACAGGGGCTCTGGAAACACCATATATTTT
CASSGDRGSGNTIYF
>.|TRBD1|TRBV10-3|TRBJ1-4
TGTGCCATCAGTGACCCCGGGACAGGGGACGGAAAACTGTTTTTT
CAISDPGTGDGKLFF
>.|.|TRBV7-2|TRBJ1-1
TGTGCCAGCAGCTTAGGGCAGATCACTGAAGCTTTCTTT
CASSLGQITEAFF
>.|.|TRBV19|TRBJ1-6
TGTGCCAGTAGTATTCGGGCAGAGAGCTCCTATAATTCACCCCTCCACTTT
CASSIRAESSYNSPLHF
>.|.|TRBV6-5|TRBJ2-7
TGTGCCAGCAGTTACGCGGGCGGCCGCGAGCAGTACTTC
CASSYAGGREQYF
>.|TRBD1|TRBV15|TRBJ2-1
TGTGCCACCAGCAGCACCGGGACAGGGCTTACCTATGAGCAGTTCTTC
CATSSTGTGLTYEQFF
>.|TRBD1|TRBV20-1|TRBJ2-1
TGCAGTGCTAGTTCCGGGACAGGGGGGTTGGACAATGAGCAGTTCTTC
CSASSGTGGLDNEQFF
>.|.|TRBV28|TRBJ1-1
TGTGCCAGCAGTTCGTCCCACACTGAAGCTTTCTTT
CASSSSHTEAFF
>.|.|TRBV14|TRBJ1-2
TGTGCCAGCAGCCAAGGTTTAAGTAGTTACTATGGCTACACCTTC
CASSQGLSSYYGYTF
>.|.|TRBV5-4|TRBJ2-1
TGTGCCAGCAGCTGGGGGTATGAGCAGTTCTTC
CASSWGYEQFF
>.|TRBD1|TRBV10-3|TRBJ1-6
TGTGCCACCGGGACAGAAAACTATAATTCACCCCTCCACTTT
CATGTENYNSPLHF
>few|TRBD2|TRBV6-4|TRBJ2-1
TGTGCCAGCAGTGACTCAAGTAGCGGGGACTACAATGAGCAGTTCTTC
CASSDSSSGDYNEQFF
>.|.|TRBV5-1|TRBJ1-2
TGCGCCAGCAGCTTGGATGGGGGTTGGGGCTACACCTTC
CASSLDGGWGYTF
>.|TRBD1|TRBV2|TRBJ1-5
TGTGCCAGCACTGTAGACAGGGAGACCCAGCATTTT
CASTVDRETQHF
>.|TRBD2|TRBV11-3|TRBJ2-5
TGTGCCAGCAGCTTAGATGCTAGCGGGGGGGCAAAGACCCAGTACTTC
CASSLDASGGAKTQYF
>.|.|TRBV13|TRBJ2-7
TGTGCCAGCAGCTTAAAAGGTGGTGAGCAGTACTTC
CASSLKGGEQYF
>many|.|TRBV6-6|TRBJ1-5
TGTGCCAGCAGTTACTCAGAGGAGTATAGCAATCAGCCCCAGCATTTT
CASSYSEEYSNQPQHF
>.|TRBD1|TRBV25-1|TRBJ2-7
TGTGCCAGCAGTGAGGGTACAGGGGCCTACGAGCAGTACTTC
CASSEGTGAYEQYF
>.|.|TRBV2|TRBJ1-3
TGTGCCAGCAGTTCGGAGTCTGGAAACACCATATATTTT
CASSSESGNTIYF
>.|.|TRBV7-2|TRBJ2-5
TGTGCCAGCAGCTTCGACAGGGTCGGAGGGGAGACCCAGTACTTC
CASSFDRVGGETQYF
>once|.|TRBV5-8|TRBJ1-5
TGTGCCAGCAGCTTGGCTCCAAGCTATAGCAATCAGCCCCAGCATTTT
CASSLAPSYSNQPQHF
>.|.|TRBV27|TRBJ1-2
TGTGCCAGCACCCGCCAGGGGCATAACTATGGCTACACCTTC
CASTRQGHNYGYTF
>.|.|TRBV19|TRBJ1-1
TGTGCCAGCACTCTTGACGGGCGGCCGAACACTGAAGCTTTCTTT
CASTLDGRPNTEAFF
>.|.|TRBV6-1|TRBJ2-3
TGTGCCAGCAGCCCACCAGGTACGCAGTATTTT
CASSPPGTQYF
>.|.|TRBV10-3|TRBJ2-7
TGTGCCATCAGTGAGAAGGCCGGCTCCTACGAGCAGTACTTC
CAISEKAGSYEQYF
>.|.|TRBV6-5|TRBJ1-5
TGTGCCAGCAGCCTCAGGGACGCCAATCAGCCCCAGCATTTT
CASSLRDANQPQHF
>.|.|TRBV5-5|TRBJ1-1
TGTGCCAGCAGCCCAGGACGGGCGTCCATGAACACTGAAGCTTTCTTT
CASSPGRASMNTEAFF
>.|.|TRBV18|TRBJ1-1
TGTGCCAGCTCACGGGACCTTGGGGTAAACACTGAAGCTTTCTTT
CASSRDLGVNTEAFF
>.|.|TRBV19|TRBJ1-5
TGTGCCAGTAGTATTAGGTCGCGAAATAGCAATCAGCCCCAGCATTTT
CASSIRSRNSNQPQHF
>.|.|TRBV3-1/TRBV3-2|TRBJ1-2
TGTGCCAGCAGCTCGAGCCGCTCCGGGGCAAACTATGGCTACACCTTC
CASSSSRSGANYGYTF
>.|.|TRBV7-7|TRBJ2-1
TGTGCCAGCACCCCCTGGATGGGACGGATGATCGACAATGAGCAGTTCTTC
CASTPWMGRMIDNEQFF
>.|TRBD2|TRBV9|TRBJ2-2
TGTGCCAGCAGCGCGCTAGCGGGCCTCACCGGGGAGCTGTTTTTT
CASSALAGLTGELFF
>.|.|TRBV7-2|TRBJ2-3
TGTGCCAGCAGCTTAGGTCTAGCAGATACGCAGTATTTT
CASSLGLADTQYF
>.|.|TRBV4-1|TRBJ2-7
TGCGCCAGCAGCCAGGGGAGCTCCTACGAGCAGTACTTC
CASSQGSSYEQYF
>.|.|TRBV29-1|TRBJ1-1
TGCAGCGTTGAAGATTTAGGGGAAGCTTTCTTT
CSVEDLGEAFF
>.|.|TRBV5-1|TRBJ2-1
TGCGCCAGCAGCTTGGGGCAGATAGGCGATGAGCAGTTCTTC
CASSLGQIGDEQFF
>.|.|TRBV4-2|TRBJ2-5
TGTGCCAGCAGCCCCGGGCGGGTTAGGGGGCAAGAGACCCAGTACTTC
CASSPGRVRGQETQYF